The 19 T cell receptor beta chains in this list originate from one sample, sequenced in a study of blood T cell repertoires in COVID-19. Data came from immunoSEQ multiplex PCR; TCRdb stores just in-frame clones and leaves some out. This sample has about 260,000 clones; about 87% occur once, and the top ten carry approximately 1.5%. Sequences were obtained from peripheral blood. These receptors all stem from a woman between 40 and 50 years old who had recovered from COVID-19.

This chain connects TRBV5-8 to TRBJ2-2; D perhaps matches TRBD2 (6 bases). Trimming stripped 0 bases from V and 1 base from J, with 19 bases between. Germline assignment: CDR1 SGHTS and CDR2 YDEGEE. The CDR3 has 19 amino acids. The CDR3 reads CASSLAIHLAGWNTGELFF. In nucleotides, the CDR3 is TGTGCCAGCAGCTTGGCCATCCATCTCGCGGGATGGAACACCGGGGAGCTGTTTTTT.

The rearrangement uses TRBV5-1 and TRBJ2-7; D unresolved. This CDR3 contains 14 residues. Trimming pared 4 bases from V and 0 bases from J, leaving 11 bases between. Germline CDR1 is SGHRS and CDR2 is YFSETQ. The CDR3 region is CASSTNTYSYEQYF. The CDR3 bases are TGCGCCAGCAGCACAAACACATACTCCTACGAGCAGTACTTC. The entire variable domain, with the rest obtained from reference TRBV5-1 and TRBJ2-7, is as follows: KAGVTQTPRYLIKTRGQQVTLSCSPISGHRSVSWYQQTPGQGLQFLFEYFSETQRNKGNFPGRFSGRQFSNSRSEMNVSTLELGDSALYLCASSTNTYSYEQYFGPGTRLTVT.

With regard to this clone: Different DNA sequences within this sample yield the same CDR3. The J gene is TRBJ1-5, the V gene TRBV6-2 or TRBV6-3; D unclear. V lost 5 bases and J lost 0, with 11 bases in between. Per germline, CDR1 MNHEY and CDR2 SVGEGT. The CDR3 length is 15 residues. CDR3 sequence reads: CASSPDGLSNQPQHF. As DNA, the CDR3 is TGTGCCAGCAGTCCGGACGGACTTAGCAATCAGCCCCAGCATTTT.

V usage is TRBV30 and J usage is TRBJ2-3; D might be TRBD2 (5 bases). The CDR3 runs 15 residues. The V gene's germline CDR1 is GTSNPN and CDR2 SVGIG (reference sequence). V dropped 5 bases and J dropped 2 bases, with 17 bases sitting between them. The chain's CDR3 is CAWAEGDLLTDTQYF. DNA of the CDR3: TGTGCCTGGGCCGAGGGTGACCTTCTCACAGATACGCAGTATTTT.

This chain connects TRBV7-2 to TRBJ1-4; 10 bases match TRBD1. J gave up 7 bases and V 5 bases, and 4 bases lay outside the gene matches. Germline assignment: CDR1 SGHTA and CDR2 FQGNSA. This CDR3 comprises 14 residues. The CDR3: CASSAGQGSEKLFF. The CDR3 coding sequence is TGTGCCAGCAGCGCGGGACAGGGGAGTGAAAAACTGTTTTTT.

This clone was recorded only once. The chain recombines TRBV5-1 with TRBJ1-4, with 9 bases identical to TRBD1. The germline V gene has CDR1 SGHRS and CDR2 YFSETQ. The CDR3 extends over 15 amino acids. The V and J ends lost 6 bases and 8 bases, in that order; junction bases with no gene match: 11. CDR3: CASTVQGAIQEKLFF. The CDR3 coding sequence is TGCGCCAGCACCGTACAGGGGGCGATCCAGGAAAAACTGTTTTTT.

CDR3 amino acids: CASSPQGRETQYF. In nucleotides, the CDR3 is TGTGCCAGCAGCCCGCAGGGGAGAGAGACCCAGTACTTC. The rearrangement uses TRBV5-6 and TRBJ2-5, with D perhaps TRBD1 (6 bases). Trimming removed 4 bases at V and 4 bases at J, with 11 bases between. Germline V CDR1 and CDR2: SGHDT, YYEEEE. The length of the CDR3 is 13 residues. Combining the CDR3 with reference TRBV5-6 and TRBJ2-5 gives the whole variable domain DAGVTQSPTHLIKTRGQQVTLRCSPKSGHDTVSWYQQALGQGPQFIFQYYEEEERQRGNFPDRFSGHQFPNYSSELNVNALLLGDSALYLCASSPQGRETQYFGPGTRLLVL.

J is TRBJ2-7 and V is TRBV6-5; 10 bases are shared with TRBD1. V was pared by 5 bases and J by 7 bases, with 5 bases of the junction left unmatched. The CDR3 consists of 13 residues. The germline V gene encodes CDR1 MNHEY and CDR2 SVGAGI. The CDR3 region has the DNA TGTGCCAGCAGTCGACAGGGGGCGCGAGAGCAGTACTTC. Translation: CASSRQGAREQYF.

The CDR3 sequence: CASSYSASGGVGTQYF. The CDR3 DNA sequence: TGTGCCAGCAGTTACTCGGCTAGCGGGGGGGTAGGCACGCAGTATTTT. V and J are TRBV6-5 and TRBJ2-3, with TRBD2 matching 12 bases. The CDR3 loop spans 16 amino acids. After removal of 0 bases from V and 9 bases from J, the junction contained 7 bases not matched to a gene. The V gene's germline CDR1 is MNHEY and CDR2 SVGAGI.

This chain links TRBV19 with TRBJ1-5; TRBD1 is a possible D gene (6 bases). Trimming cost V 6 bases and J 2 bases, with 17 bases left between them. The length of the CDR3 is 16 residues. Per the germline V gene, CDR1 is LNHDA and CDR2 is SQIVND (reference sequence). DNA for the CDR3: TGTGCCAGTAGGCCGCAGGGGAAGGTCGGCAATCAGCCCCAGCATTTT. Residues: CASRPQGKVGNQPQHF.

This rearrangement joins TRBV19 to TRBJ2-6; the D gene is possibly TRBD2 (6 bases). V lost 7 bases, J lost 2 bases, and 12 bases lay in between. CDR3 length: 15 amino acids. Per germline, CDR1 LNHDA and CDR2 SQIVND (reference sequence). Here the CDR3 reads CASKSEGPGANVLTF. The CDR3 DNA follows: TGTGCCAGTAAATCGGAGGGGCCTGGGGCCAACGTCCTGACTTTC.

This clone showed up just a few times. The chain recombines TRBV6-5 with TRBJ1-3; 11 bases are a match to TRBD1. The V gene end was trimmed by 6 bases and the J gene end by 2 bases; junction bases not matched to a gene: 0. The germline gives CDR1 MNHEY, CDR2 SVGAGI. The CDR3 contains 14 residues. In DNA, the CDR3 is TGTGCCAGCAGGGGACAGGGGGCTGGAAACACCATATATTTT. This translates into CASRGQGAGNTIYF.

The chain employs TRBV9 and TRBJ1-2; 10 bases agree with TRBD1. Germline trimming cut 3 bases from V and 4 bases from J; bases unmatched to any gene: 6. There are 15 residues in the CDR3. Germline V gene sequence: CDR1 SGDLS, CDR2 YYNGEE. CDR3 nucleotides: TGTGCCAGCAGCGGACCGACAGGGGGCATCTATGGCTACACCTTC. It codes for CASSGPTGGIYGYTF.

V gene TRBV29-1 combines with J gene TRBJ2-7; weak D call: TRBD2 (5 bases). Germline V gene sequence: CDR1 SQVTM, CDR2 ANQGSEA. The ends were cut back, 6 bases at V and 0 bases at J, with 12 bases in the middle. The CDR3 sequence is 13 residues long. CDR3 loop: CSVSSGSSYEQYF. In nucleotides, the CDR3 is TGCAGCGTCTCAAGCGGTAGCTCCTACGAGCAGTACTTC.

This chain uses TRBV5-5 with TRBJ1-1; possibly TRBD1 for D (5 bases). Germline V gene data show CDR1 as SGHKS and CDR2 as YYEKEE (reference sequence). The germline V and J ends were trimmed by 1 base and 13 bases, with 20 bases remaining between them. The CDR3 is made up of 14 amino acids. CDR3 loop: CASSLQGDSRGGFF. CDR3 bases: TGTGCCAGCAGCTTGCAGGGTGACAGCCGAGGTGGTTTCTTT.

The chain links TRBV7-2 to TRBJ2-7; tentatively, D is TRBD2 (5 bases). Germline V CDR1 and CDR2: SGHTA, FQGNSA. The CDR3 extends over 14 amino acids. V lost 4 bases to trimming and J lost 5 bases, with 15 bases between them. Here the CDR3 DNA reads TGTGCCAGCAGCTCTGACTATATACGCCACGAGCAGTACTTC. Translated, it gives CASSSDYIRHEQYF.

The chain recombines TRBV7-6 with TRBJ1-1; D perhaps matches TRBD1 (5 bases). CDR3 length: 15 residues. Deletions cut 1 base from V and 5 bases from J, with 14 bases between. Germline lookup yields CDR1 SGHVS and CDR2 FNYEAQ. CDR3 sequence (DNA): TGTGCCAGCAGCTTAGACCAGGGATCAAGAACTGAAGCTTTCTTT. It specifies CASSLDQGSRTEAFF.

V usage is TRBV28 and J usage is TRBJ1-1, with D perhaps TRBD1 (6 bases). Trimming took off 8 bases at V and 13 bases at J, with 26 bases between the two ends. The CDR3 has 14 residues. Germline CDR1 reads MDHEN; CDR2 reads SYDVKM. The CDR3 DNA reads TGTGCCAGCGGGGGGGGCCAGGGTCATTTTTGGGGTTTCTTT. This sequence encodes CASGGGQGHFWGFF.

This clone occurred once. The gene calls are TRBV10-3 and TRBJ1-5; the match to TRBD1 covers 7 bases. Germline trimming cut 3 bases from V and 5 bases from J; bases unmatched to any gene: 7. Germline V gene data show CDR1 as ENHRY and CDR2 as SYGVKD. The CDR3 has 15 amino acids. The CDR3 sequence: CAISDDRVEDQPQHF. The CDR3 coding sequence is TGTGCCATCAGTGACGACAGGGTGGAGGATCAGCCCCAGCATTTT.